One T cell receptor (beta chain) is described in this entry. What it binds is unknown. The data belong to a study of shared clonotypes between healthy human individuals. Study-level points and caveats: Relative to clonotypes present in all four donors, those not shared had lower generation probabilities. Sharing of clonotypes among donors was expected to vary with sequencing depth.

The CDR3 is made up of 16 amino acids. V was pared by 1 base and J by 4 bases, with 16 bases between. CDR1 and CDR2 (germline): MDHEN, SYDVKM. Clones were read by immunoSEQ multiplex PCR, and TCRdb kept only the in-frame ones, dropping some. The repertoire holds under 130,000 clones, roughly 66% seen once, with approximately 25% in the top ten. The rearrangement joins TRBV28 to TRBJ1-1; no firm D call. Sequencing was performed on memory CD8+ T cells sorted from blood. Subset denoted: CD45RO+ cells pooled with CCR7-negative TemRA cells. The TCR originated in a woman in her 30s in good health. The CDR3 sequence is CASSLYSARPSTEAFF. CDR3 nucleotide sequence: TGTGCCAGCAGTTTATATTCCGCCAGGCCATCCACTGAAGCTTTCTTT.